A selection of T cell receptor beta chains follows, all from one sample in a study of shared clonotypes between healthy human individuals. This table comes from immunoSEQ multiplex PCR, and its TCRdb copy is limited to in-frame clones, with some not included. The table has about 2.3 million clones, 85% to 95% seen once. The sequenced sample was naive CD4+ T cells from PBMCs. The source of these receptors is a man aged 18 to 30 in good health. Some clones in this sample may be carry-over from other donors' samples. The CDR3 runs from the conserved cysteine through the conserved F or W. The order of the fields is J gene, D gene, clone size, V gene, CDR3 protein, CDR3 DNA. A D gene is named only where the DNA matches it firmly. Only part of the rows carry a size: once, few, many, or a class if the clone is expanded.

>TRBJ2-2|TRBD2|.|TRBV28
CASSSPPSGRGNTGELFF
TGTGCCAGCAGTTCCCCCCCCAGCGGGAGGGGGAACACCGGGGAGCTGTTTTTT
>TRBJ1-4|TRBD1|.|TRBV29-1
CSVELGTGGGKLFF
TGCAGCGTTGAATTAGGGACAGGCGGCGGAAAACTGTTTTTT
>TRBJ2-5|.|once|TRBV28
CASSPLGGSRETQYF
TGTGCCAGCAGCCCTCTGGGGGGTTCCCGAGAGACCCAGTACTTC
>TRBJ1-5|.|.|TRBV21-1
CASSKQPGVNQPQHF
TGTGCCAGCAGCAAACAGCCAGGTGTGAATCAGCCCCAGCATTTT
>TRBJ2-1|.|once|TRBV5-6
CASSSRGGSYNEQFF
TGTGCCAGCAGCTCCAGGGGTGGGTCCTACAATGAGCAGTTCTTC
>TRBJ2-4|.|.|TRBV28
CASSPAWAKNIQYF
TGTGCCAGCAGTCCGGCCTGGGCCAAAAACATTCAGTACTTC
>TRBJ1-4|TRBD1|.|TRBV28
CASSPHGQGHANEKLFF
TGTGCCAGCAGTCCACATGGACAGGGGCATGCTAATGAAAAACTGTTTTTT
>TRBJ2-7|TRBD2|.|TRBV7-2
CASSSGLAASEQYF
TGTGCCAGCAGCTCGGGACTAGCAGCGAGCGAGCAGTACTTC
>TRBJ2-4|TRBD2|.|TRBV7-2
CASTLAGSVLAKNIQYF
TGTGCCAGCACTTTAGCGGGATCTGTACTAGCCAAAAACATTCAGTACTTC
>TRBJ1-1|TRBD1|.|TRBV30
CACKGGQGGTEAFF
TGTGCCTGCAAGGGGGGACAGGGGGGTACTGAAGCTTTCTTT
>TRBJ2-1|TRBD2|.|TRBV19
CASSASGTLDEQFF
TGTGCCAGTTCAGCTAGCGGGACGTTGGATGAGCAGTTCTTC
>TRBJ1-2|.|.|TRBV10-1
CASTAVGGYTF
TGCGCCAGCACCGCAGTGGGCGGCTACACCTTC
>TRBJ1-5|TRBD1|.|TRBV28
CASSRGTGVQPQHF
TGTGCCAGCAGTAGGGGAACAGGGGTTCAGCCCCAGCATTTT
>TRBJ2-7|TRBD2|few|TRBV6-1
CASISPGLVSYEQYF
TGTGCCAGCATTTCACCGGGACTAGTGTCCTACGAGCAGTACTTC
>TRBJ1-2|TRBD1|once|TRBV4-1
CASSQDRGHNYGYTF
TGCGCCAGCAGCCAGGACAGGGGGCATAACTATGGCTACACCTTC
>TRBJ2-6|.|.|TRBV9
CASSLPLGDRPEGANVLTF
TGTGCCAGCAGCTTACCACTGGGGGACCGGCCGGAAGGGGCCAACGTCCTGACTTTC
>TRBJ2-3|.|.|TRBV6-5
CASSPRTASTDTQYF
TGTGCCAGCAGTCCGCGGACAGCAAGCACAGATACGCAGTATTTT
>TRBJ1-3|.|.|TRBV29-1
CSVSSGFGNTIYF
TGCAGCGTCTCCAGCGGGTTTGGAAACACCATATATTTT
>TRBJ2-5|.|.|TRBV5-6
CASSLSETQYF
TGTGCCAGCAGCTTGTCGGAGACCCAGTACTTC
>TRBJ2-5|.|.|TRBV5-8
CASSPRETQYF
TGTGCCAGCAGCCCTCGGGAGACCCAGTACTTC
>TRBJ1-6|.|.|TRBV30
CAWSPDRHSPLHF
TGTGCCTGGAGCCCGGACCGACATTCACCCCTCCACTTT
>TRBJ1-2|.|.|TRBV7-8
CASGILPHGYTF
TGTGCCAGCGGGATTCTTCCTCATGGCTACACCTTC
>TRBJ1-2|.|.|TRBV14
CASSQDYYPRYGYTF
TGTGCCAGCAGCCAAGATTACTATCCTCGCTATGGCTACACCTTC
>TRBJ2-2|.|.|TRBV5-4
CASSLEARNTGELFF
TGTGCCAGCAGCTTGGAGGCTAGGAACACCGGGGAGCTGTTTTTT
>TRBJ2-1|TRBD2|.|TRBV19
CASRLEGLAASNEQFF
TGTGCCAGTAGACTCGAGGGACTAGCGGCCTCCAATGAGCAGTTCTTC
>TRBJ1-3|.|.|TRBV14
CASSQRAGNTIYF
TGTGCCAGCAGCCAGAGGGCTGGAAACACCATATATTTT
>TRBJ2-6|.|.|TRBV2
CASRPGGNVLTF
TGTGCCAGCAGGCCCGGGGGCAACGTCCTGACTTTC
>TRBJ2-1|.|.|TRBV10-3
CATGERWDNEQFF
TGTGCCACTGGGGAACGTTGGGACAATGAGCAGTTCTTC
>TRBJ2-5|TRBD2|.|TRBV7-2
CASSLRTSDQETQYF
TGTGCCAGCAGCCTAAGAACTAGCGACCAAGAGACCCAGTACTTC
>TRBJ2-2|.|.|TRBV4-1
CASSPRPRGVGNGELFF
TGCGCATCCTCACCTAGACCCAGGGGAGTCGGTAACGGGGAGCTGTTTTTT
>TRBJ2-7|.|.|TRBV6-1
CASSAPGLEYEQYF
TGTGCCAGCAGTGCTCCGGGACTTGAGTACGAGCAGTACTTC
>TRBJ2-1|.|.|TRBV30
CAWRRGSSYNEQFF
TGTGCCTGGAGGAGGGGGAGCTCCTACAATGAGCAGTTCTTC
>TRBJ1-5|.|.|TRBV2
CASSEQGPQHF
TGTGCCAGCAGTGAACAGGGACCCCAGCATTTT
>TRBJ2-1|TRBD2|.|TRBV5-1
CASSLGLAALNEQFF
TGCGCCAGCAGCCTGGGACTAGCGGCCCTCAATGAGCAGTTCTTC
>TRBJ1-1|TRBD1|.|TRBV18
CASSPPGTGGVGTEAFF
TGTGCCAGCTCACCGCCCGGGACAGGGGGTGTTGGCACTGAAGCTTTCTTT
>TRBJ2-7|TRBD2|.|TRBV28
CASSFPGTSGRVKGPYEQYF
TGTGCCAGCAGTTTCCCCGGGACTAGCGGGAGGGTTAAAGGTCCCTACGAGCAGTACTTC
>TRBJ2-5|.|.|TRBV6-5
CASSLRGPLETQYF
TGTGCCAGCAGTCTCCGGGGGCCTCTTGAGACCCAGTACTTC
>TRBJ1-5|.|.|TRBV7-2
CASSSARDNQPQHF
TGTGCCAGCAGCTCCGCCCGCGACAATCAGCCCCAGCATTTT
>TRBJ2-7|.|.|TRBV30
CANPWRERGSYEQYF
TGTGCCAACCCCTGGAGGGAGAGAGGCTCCTACGAGCAGTACTTC
>TRBJ1-5|.|.|TRBV2
CASSTGGHEGQPQHF
TGTGCCAGCAGTACCGGGGGTCATGAGGGGCAGCCCCAGCATTTT
>TRBJ2-2|TRBD2|.|TRBV4-3
CASSQGGGTGELFF
TGCGCCAGCAGCCAAGGCGGGGGCACCGGGGAGCTGTTTTTT
>TRBJ2-7|.|.|TRBV28
CASTNLGGTALEQYF
TGTGCCAGCACGAACTTAGGGGGGACAGCCCTCGAGCAGTACTTC
>TRBJ1-2|TRBD1|once|TRBV28
CASRGQGAFTF
TGTGCCAGCAGAGGACAGGGGGCTTTTACCTTC
>TRBJ2-1|.|.|TRBV6-1
CASSGESGAHEQFF
TGTGCCAGCAGTGGGGAGTCAGGGGCTCATGAGCAGTTCTTC
>TRBJ1-1|.|.|TRBV5-1
CASSLWAGVNTEAFF
TGCGCCAGCAGCTTGTGGGCGGGAGTGAACACTGAAGCTTTCTTT
>TRBJ1-5|.|.|TRBV7-9
CASSLVRGVGNQPQHF
TGTGCCAGCAGCTTAGTTCGGGGGGTTGGCAATCAGCCCCAGCATTTT
>TRBJ2-7|.|.|TRBV29-1
CSVERGADEQYF
TGCAGCGTTGAACGTGGGGCAGACGAGCAGTACTTC